This T cell receptor (beta chain) comes out of a study of T cell responses to AZD1222 COVID-19 vaccine. About this clone itself: What it binds is not known.

Trimming stripped 0 bases from V and 1 base from J, with 9 bases between. The CDR3 covers 15 residues. Germline loops: CDR1 SGHTA, CDR2 FQGNSA. Clones were sequenced by immunoSEQ multiplex PCR, and TCRdb holds only the in-frame ones, with some missing. The sample lists 150,000 to 200,000 clones; 94% were seen once. The study's findings and limits: The donors showed a predominance of white British ancestry and of females, with possible underestimation of clonal diversity.

This clonotype was obtained from an adult who received the AZD1222 COVID-19 vaccine. V usage is TRBV7-2 and J usage is TRBJ1-1; D ambiguous. Sequencing was performed on peripheral blood, taken 28 days after the second AZD1222 dose. The CDR3 DNA sequence: TGTGCCAGCAGCTTAGCACGGACGGGGAACACTGAAGCTTTCTTT. As protein: CASSLARTGNTEAFF.